This T cell receptor (beta chain) stems from a study of somatic mutations in cytotoxic T cells in rheumatoid arthritis. Study-wide points: Per patient, the largest CD8+ clone was found to exceed 20% of CD8+ cells in 8 of 65 cases. It was found that CD8+ T-cell clonality in rheumatoid arthritis patients did not differ significantly from that in age-matched healthy controls. With age, CD8+ clonality increased in rheumatoid arthritis patients, whereas no such increase appeared in healthy controls. The modest underrepresentation of TRBV07 observed in rheumatoid arthritis patients was not subjected to multiple-comparison adjustment.

With regard to this clone: No antigen is known for it.

This CDR3 comprises 15 residues. Germline loops: CDR1 SNHLY, CDR2 FYNNEI. With 7 bases removed from V and 8 bases from J, the gap between germline ends came to 20 bases. Data came from immunoSEQ multiplex PCR; TCRdb stores just in-frame clones and leaves some out. The sample has tens of thousands of clones, 70% to 90% seen once; the top ten hold 18%. The V call is TRBV2, the J call TRBJ1-4, with a tentative D call TRBD1 (5 bases). Source material: CD8+ T cells sorted from blood. This sequence originates from a woman in her forties or fifties in good health. CDR3 in amino acids: CASKMEGLALEKLFF. CDR3 nucleotides: TGTGCCAGCAAGATGGAGGGGTTAGCTTTGGAAAAACTGTTTTTT.